This T cell receptor (beta chain) was identified during a study of blood T cell repertoires in COVID-19. The assay was immunoSEQ multiplex PCR, and TCRdb's table has in-frame clones only and misses some. Of about 150,000 clones in the sample, around 89% are singletons; the top ten hold 2.5% to 3.5%. In this sample, this clone turned up once. This TCR was sampled from a woman aged 55-69 years with active COVID-19. Sequencing used peripheral blood.

The CDR3 DNA reads TGTGCCAGCAACGGCGGGAGGGTTTACGAGCAGTACTTC. This encodes CASNGGRVYEQYF. The V and J genes are TRBV2 and TRBJ2-7; TRBD2 agrees at 9 bases. V shed 7 bases, J shed 4 bases, and the junction held 5 bases outside the gene matches. Germline CDR1 and CDR2: SNHLY and FYNNEI. The CDR3 has 13 amino acids.